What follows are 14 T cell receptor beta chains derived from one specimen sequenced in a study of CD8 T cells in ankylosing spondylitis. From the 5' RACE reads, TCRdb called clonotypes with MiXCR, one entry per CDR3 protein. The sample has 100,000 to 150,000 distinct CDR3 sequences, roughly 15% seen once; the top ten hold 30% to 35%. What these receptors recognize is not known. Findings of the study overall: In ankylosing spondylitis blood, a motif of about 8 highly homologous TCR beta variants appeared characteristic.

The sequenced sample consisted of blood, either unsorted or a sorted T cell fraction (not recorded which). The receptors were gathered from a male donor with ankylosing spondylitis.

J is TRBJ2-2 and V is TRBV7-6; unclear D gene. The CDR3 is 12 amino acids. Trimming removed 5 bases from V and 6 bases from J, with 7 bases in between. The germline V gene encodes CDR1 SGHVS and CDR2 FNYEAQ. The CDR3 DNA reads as TGTGCCAGCAGCCTCACTCCCGGGGAGCTGTTTTTT. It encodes CASSLTPGELFF.

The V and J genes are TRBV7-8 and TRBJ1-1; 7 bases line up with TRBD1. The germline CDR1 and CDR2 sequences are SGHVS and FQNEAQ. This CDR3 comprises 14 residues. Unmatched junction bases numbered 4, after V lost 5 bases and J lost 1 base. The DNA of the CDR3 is TGTGCCAGCAGCGAGGGACAGCAGAACACTGAAGCTTTCTTT. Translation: CASSEGQQNTEAFF.

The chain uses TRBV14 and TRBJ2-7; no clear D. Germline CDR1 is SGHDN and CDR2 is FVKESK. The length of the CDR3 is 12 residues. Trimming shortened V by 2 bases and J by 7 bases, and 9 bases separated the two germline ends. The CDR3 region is CASSQLPTEQYF. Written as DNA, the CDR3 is TGTGCCAGCAGCCAACTGCCTACGGAGCAGTACTTC.

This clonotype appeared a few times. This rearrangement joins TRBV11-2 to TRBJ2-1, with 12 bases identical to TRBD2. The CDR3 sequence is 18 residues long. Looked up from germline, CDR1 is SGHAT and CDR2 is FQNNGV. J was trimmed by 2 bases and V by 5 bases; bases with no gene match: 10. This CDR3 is CASSTQTSGRGTYNEQFF. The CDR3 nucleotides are TGTGCCAGCAGCACCCAGACTAGCGGGAGAGGCACCTACAATGAGCAGTTCTTC.

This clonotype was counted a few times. The DNA of the CDR3 is TGCAGCGTTGAAGATACCCGAGCCGAGCAGTACTTC. Encoded protein: CSVEDTRAEQYF. This rearrangement joins TRBV29-1 to TRBJ2-7; D not certain. V was trimmed by 0 bases and J by 6 bases, leaving 9 bases between them. CDR1 is SQVTM, CDR2 ANQGSEA, per germline. The CDR3 runs to 12 residues.

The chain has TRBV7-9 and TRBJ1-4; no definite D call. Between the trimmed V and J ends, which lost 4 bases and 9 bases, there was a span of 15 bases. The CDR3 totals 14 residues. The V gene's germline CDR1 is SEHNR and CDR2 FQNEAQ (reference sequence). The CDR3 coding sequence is TGTGCCAGCAGCTCCTCCACGGAGGATAAAAAACTGTTTTTT. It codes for CASSSSTEDKKLFF.

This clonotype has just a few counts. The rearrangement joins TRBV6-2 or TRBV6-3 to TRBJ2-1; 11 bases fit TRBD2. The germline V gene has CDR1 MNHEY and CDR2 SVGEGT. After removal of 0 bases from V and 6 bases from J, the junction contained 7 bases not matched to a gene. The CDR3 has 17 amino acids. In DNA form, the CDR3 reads TGTGCCAGCAGTTACTCCGGATTAGCGGGAGGGCCCAATGAGCAGTTCTTC. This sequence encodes CASSYSGLAGGPNEQFF.

Here the CDR3 reads CASSLIAAAGANVLTF. CDR3 bases: TGTGCCAGCAGTTTAATTGCCGCCGCTGGGGCCAACGTCCTGACTTTC. The genes are TRBV28 and TRBJ2-6; D not certain. V shed 2 bases and J shed 2 bases, with 10 bases lying between them. Looked up from germline, CDR1 is MDHEN and CDR2 is SYDVKM. CDR3 size: 16 residues. The variable domain in full, completed from reference TRBV28 and TRBJ2-6, reads DVKVTQSSRYLVKRTGEKVFLECVQDMDHENMFWYRQDPGLGLRLIYFSYDVKMKEKGDIPEGYSVSREKKERFSLILESASTNQTSMYLCASSLIAAAGANVLTFGAGSRLTVL.

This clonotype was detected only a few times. CDR3 loop: CASSAGQGPIYF. CDR3 DNA: TGTGCCAGCAGCGCGGGACAGGGACCCATATATTTT. The chain recombines TRBV9 with TRBJ1-3, with 9 positions matching TRBD1. Unmatched junction bases numbered 3, after V lost 3 bases and J lost 11 bases. The germline CDR1 and CDR2 sequences are SGDLS and YYNGEE. The CDR3 runs to 12 residues.

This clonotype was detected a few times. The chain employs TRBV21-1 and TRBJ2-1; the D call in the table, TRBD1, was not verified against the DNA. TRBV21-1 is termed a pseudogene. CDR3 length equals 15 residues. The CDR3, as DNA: TGTGCCAGCAGCGCGACAGGACCGAGCTACAATGAGCAGTTCTTC. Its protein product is CASSATGPSYNEQFF.

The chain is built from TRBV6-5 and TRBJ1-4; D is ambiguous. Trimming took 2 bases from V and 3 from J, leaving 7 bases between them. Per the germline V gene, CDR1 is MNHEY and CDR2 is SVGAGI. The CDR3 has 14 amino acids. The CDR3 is CASSYGVANEKLFF. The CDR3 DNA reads TGTGCCAGCAGTTACGGGGTTGCTAATGAAAAACTGTTTTTT.

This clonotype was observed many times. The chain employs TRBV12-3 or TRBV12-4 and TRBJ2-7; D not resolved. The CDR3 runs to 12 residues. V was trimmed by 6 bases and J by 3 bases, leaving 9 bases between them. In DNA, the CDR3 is TGTGCCAGCAGCCCGGCTTACTACGAGCAGTACTTC. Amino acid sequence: CASSPAYYEQYF.

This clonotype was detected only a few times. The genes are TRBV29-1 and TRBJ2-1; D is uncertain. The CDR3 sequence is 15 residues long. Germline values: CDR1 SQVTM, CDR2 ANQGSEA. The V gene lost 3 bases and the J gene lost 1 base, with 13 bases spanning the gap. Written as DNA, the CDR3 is TGCAGCGTTGACCGCGGCTTCCTTTCCTACAATGAGCAGTTCTTC. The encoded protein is CSVDRGFLSYNEQFF.

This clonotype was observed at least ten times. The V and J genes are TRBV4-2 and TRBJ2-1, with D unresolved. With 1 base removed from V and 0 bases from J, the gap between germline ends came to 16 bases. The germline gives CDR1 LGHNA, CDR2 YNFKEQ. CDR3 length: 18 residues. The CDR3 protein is CASSQGFIRVSSYNEQFF. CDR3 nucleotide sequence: TGTGCCAGCAGCCAAGGATTTATCAGAGTAAGCTCCTACAATGAGCAGTTCTTC.